Listed below are T cell receptor beta chains from one sample, sequenced in a study of cytomegalovirus exposure and HLA in healthy donors. Data came from immunoSEQ multiplex PCR; TCRdb stores just in-frame clones and leaves some out. The table includes 150,000 or so clones, around 68% detected once. The sequencing sample was made of PBMCs. The receptors were sampled from a man aged 30 to 39 in good health and CMV-seropositive. CDR3s include the opening cysteine and the closing phenylalanine or tryptophan. A D gene is named only where the DNA matches it firmly. Rows give clone size only sometimes, using once, few, many, or a class for an expanded clone.

D: .; size: few; J: TRBJ2-7; V: TRBV30; DNA: TGTGCCTGGAATATTGCGGGGGCCCTGGGCTACGAGCAGTACTTC; CDR3: CAWNIAGALGYEQYF
D: .; size: .; J: TRBJ1-2; V: TRBV5-1; DNA: TGCGCCAGCAGCTTACAGGGATATGGCTACACCTTC; CDR3: CASSLQGYGYTF
D: .; size: .; J: TRBJ2-7; V: TRBV27; DNA: TGTGCCAGCAGACCTGACGTCAGGGATTCCCACGAGCAGTACTTC; CDR3: CASRPDVRDSHEQYF
D: .; size: .; J: TRBJ2-1; V: TRBV11-3; DNA: TGTGCCAGCAGCTTAGATGAGGAGGGGGAGCAGTTCTTC; CDR3: CASSLDEEGEQFF
D: .; size: few; J: TRBJ1-4; V: TRBV29-1; DNA: TGCAGCGTCGAAATAAATGAAAAACTGTTTTTT; CDR3: CSVEINEKLFF
D: TRBD2; size: .; J: TRBJ2-7; V: TRBV13; DNA: TGTGCCAGCAGCTTGTCAGCGGGAGTGTACGAGCAGTACTTC; CDR3: CASSLSAGVYEQYF
D: TRBD2; size: .; J: TRBJ2-5; V: TRBV7-2; DNA: TGTGCCAGCAGCTTGCGGTCCGGGAGGCCCCCAGAGACCCAGTACTTC; CDR3: CASSLRSGRPPETQYF
D: .; size: once; J: TRBJ1-1; V: TRBV6-5; DNA: TGTGCCAGCTTAAAGGGATGGGGGTCGGGGGAAGAGGCTTTCTTT; CDR3: CASLKGWGSGEEAFF
D: TRBD1; size: .; J: TRBJ2-7; V: TRBV27; DNA: TGTGCCAGCAGTACGGACAGGGAAGCCTACGAGCAGTACTTC; CDR3: CASSTDREAYEQYF
D: .; size: .; J: TRBJ2-2; V: TRBV9; DNA: TGTGCCAGCTGGCGGGCCGGGGAGCTGTTTTTT; CDR3: CASWRAGELFF
D: TRBD1; size: once; J: TRBJ1-2; V: TRBV7-6; DNA: TGTGCCAGCAGCTTAGGCAGGGGGGACGGCTACACCTTC; CDR3: CASSLGRGDGYTF